This TCR beta chain was sequenced for a study of neurological immune-mediated disorders. Study details: Of approximately 34 multiple sclerosis patients, some 30 were relapsing-remitting and 3 secondary progressive.

J was trimmed by 8 bases and V by 5 bases; bases with no gene match: 3. Germline assignment: CDR1 MNHEY and CDR2 SVGEGT. The CDR3 consists of 12 residues. This clonotype was observed at least ten times. No antigen is known for it. Study results and caveats: Phylogenetically, 18 of 34 multiple sclerosis patients' repertoires fell into one related-CDR3 cluster, a possible signature.

5'RACE with 10-nucleotide random UMIs produced the cDNA. Each CDR3 protein is one row after TCRdb ran MiXCR on the 5' RACE reads. This table holds around 58,000 distinct CDR3 sequences, more than 3% found once. The rearrangement joins TRBV6-2 or TRBV6-3 to TRBJ2-1; TRBD2 aligns across 7 bases. Sequencing was performed on PBMCs. This sequence was found in a woman aged 55-75 years with multiple sclerosis. The CDR3 sequence is CASSERDDEQFF. The CDR3 region has the DNA TGTGCCAGCAGTGAGCGGGACGATGAGCAGTTCTTC.